Below are 20 T cell receptor beta chains sequenced from a single sample in a study of control samples from healthy donors and cancer patients. Sequencing used immunoSEQ multiplex PCR; TCRdb keeps in-frame clones, though not all of them. Of some 67,000 clones in the sample, roughly nine tenths were seen once. Sequencing input: PBMCs. The receptor source for this set is a man in his sixties with lung cancer.

The rearrangement joins TRBV10-3 to TRBJ1-1, with a weak D call TRBD1 (6 bases). The CDR3 has 15 residues. Trimming took 6 bases from V and 6 from J, leaving 20 bases between them. CDR1 is ENHRY and CDR2 is SYGVKD in the germline V gene. The CDR3 here is CAIRRTGLGKSEAFF. Written as DNA, the CDR3 is TGTGCCATCAGGCGAACAGGGCTGGGGAAGTCTGAAGCTTTCTTT.

This chain uses TRBV5-6 with TRBJ1-2; D is possibly TRBD1 (6 bases). The germline V and J ends were trimmed by 4 bases and 4 bases, with 17 bases remaining between them. The CDR3 runs to 15 residues. CDR1 is SGHDT, CDR2 YYEEEE, per germline. The CDR3 nucleotides read TGTGCCAGCAGCATTTTCGGGACACCCCTCTATGGCTACACCTTC. It is translated as CASSIFGTPLYGYTF.

Notes on this clone: The junction differs from germline at one of its ends, possibly a read error. The V gene is TRBV29-1, the J gene TRBJ1-2, with a weak D call TRBD1 (5 bases). The CDR3 is 13 amino acids. The germline V gene encodes CDR1 SQVTM and CDR2 ANQGSEA. In DNA form, the CDR3 reads TGCCGCGTCAGTGCCAGGGCCGGGGGGGGCTACACCTTC. This encodes CRVSARAGGGYTF.

A single count supports this clone. The chain's CDR3 is CASSQPYTEAFF. In DNA form, the CDR3 reads TGTGCCAGCAGCCAACCTTACACTGAAGCTTTCTTT. The chain joins TRBV3-1 (or the pseudogene TRBV3-2) to TRBJ1-1; D gene unclear. Germline CDR1 reads LGHDT; CDR2 reads YNNKEL (reference sequence). CDR3 length: 12 residues. V was cut by 2 bases and J by 3 bases, with 4 bases left in between.

This clone was seen just once. The rearrangement links TRBV27 to TRBJ1-5; D gene ambiguous. There are 15 residues in the CDR3. CDR1 and CDR2 from the germline V gene are MNHEY and SMNVEV (reference sequence). Trimming left V 5 bases short and J 1 base short, with 12 bases between. CDR3 residues: CASSPRTGSNQPQHF. CDR3 nucleotide sequence: TGTGCCAGCAGTCCGAGGACGGGAAGCAATCAGCCCCAGCATTTT.

V is TRBV7-2 and J is TRBJ2-5, with D perhaps TRBD1 (6 bases). The CDR3 covers 14 residues. Germline CDR1 SGHTA, CDR2 FQGNSA. V lost 5 bases and J 5 bases, leaving 15 bases between the germline ends. The CDR3 DNA is TGTGCCAGCAGCCCTCCAGGGGTTGACGAGACCCAGTACTTC. It yields the protein CASSPPGVDETQYF.

The chain links TRBV10-3 to TRBJ2-7; 12 bases align to TRBD2. The CDR3 totals 16 residues. Germline V lookup: CDR1 ENHRY, CDR2 SYGVKD. J was trimmed by 4 bases and V by 4 bases; bases with no gene match: 8. CDR3 region: CAISVGLAGGSYEQYF. CDR3 coding DNA: TGTGCCATCAGTGTAGGGCTAGCGGGGGGGTCGTACGAGCAGTACTTC.

The chain joins TRBV5-1 to TRBJ1-6; no clear D. Trimming shortened V by 3 bases and J by 13 bases, and 17 bases separated the two germline ends. The CDR3 has 14 residues. Germline CDR1 SGHRS, CDR2 YFSETQ. Written as DNA, the CDR3 is TGCGCCAGCAGCTCGACGGACCGCGTAGGGCCCCTCCACTTT. Translation gives CASSSTDRVGPLHF.

This chain joins TRBV30 and TRBJ1-3; TRBD1 is a possible D gene (6 bases). Looked up from germline, CDR1 is GTSNPN and CDR2 is SVGIG (reference sequence). V was cut by 2 bases and J by 0 bases, with 8 bases left in between. The CDR3 length is 14 residues. The CDR3 region has the DNA TGTGCCTGGAGTCTGGACAGCTCTGGAAACACCATATATTTT. Protein sequence: CAWSLDSSGNTIYF.

This clone turned up a few times. The chain joins TRBV5-4 to TRBJ2-2; D gene unclear. Germline CDR1 is SGHNT and CDR2 is YYREEE (reference sequence). V dropped 2 bases and J dropped 1 base, with 9 bases sitting between them. The CDR3 runs to 15 residues. This chain's CDR3 is CASSFGGRNTGELFF. The CDR3 DNA follows: TGTGCCAGCAGCTTTGGTGGACGGAACACCGGGGAGCTGTTTTTT.

This chain joins TRBV9 and TRBJ2-2; TRBD2 is a possible D gene (6 bases). From germline, CDR1 is SGDLS and CDR2 YYNGEE. Trimming stripped 0 bases from V and 2 bases from J, with 11 bases between. This CDR3 comprises 16 residues. CDR3 nucleotide sequence: TGTGCCAGCAGCGTAGGGGCGGGATCCAACACCGGGGAGCTGTTTTTT. Its protein is CASSVGAGSNTGELFF.

The gene calls are TRBV5-4 and TRBJ2-1; D not certain. Germline CDR1 and CDR2: SGHNT and YYREEE (reference sequence). Trimming pared 0 bases from V and 0 bases from J, leaving 7 bases between. The CDR3 length is 15 residues. CDR3 sequence reads: CASSLVRSSYNEQFF. The DNA of the CDR3 is TGTGCCAGCAGCTTGGTGAGGAGCTCCTACAATGAGCAGTTCTTC. Full variable domain (outside the CDR3, taken from reference TRBV5-4 and TRBJ2-1): ETGVTQSPTHLIKTRGQQVTLRCSSQSGHNTVSWYQQALGQGPQFIFQYYREEENGRGNFPPRFSGLQFPNYSSELNVNALELDDSALYLCASSLVRSSYNEQFFGPGTRLTVL.

The chain is built from TRBV24-1 and TRBJ2-1, with 10 bases lining up with TRBD2. Germline CDR1 is KGHDR and CDR2 is SFDVKD. V was clipped by 0 bases and J by 10 bases; unmatched bases: 11. The CDR3 has 17 amino acids. The CDR3 region is CATSDLSYSGGPGEQFF. The CDR3 DNA follows: TGTGCCACCAGTGATTTGAGTTATAGCGGGGGGCCAGGGGAGCAGTTCTTC.

The V and J genes are TRBV5-1 and TRBJ1-2, with 8 bases identical to TRBD1. The CDR3 is made up of 14 amino acids. V lost 1 base and J lost 7; bases outside the gene matches: 6. Germline V lookup: CDR1 SGHRS, CDR2 YFSETQ. CDR3 bases: TGCGCCAGCAGCTTGACAGGGGGGGAAGGTGGCTACACCTTC. Translating gives CASSLTGGEGGYTF.

The chain joins TRBV7-3 to TRBJ2-5, with 10 bases that match TRBD1. This CDR3 is 14 amino acids long. Losses at the gene ends were 6 bases for V and 1 base for J; bases not matched to a gene: 2. Germline V gene data show CDR1 as SGHTA and CDR2 as FQGTGA. The CDR3 loop reads CASSRDRGQETQYF. CDR3 nucleotide sequence: TGTGCCAGCAGTCGGGACAGGGGCCAAGAGACCCAGTACTTC.

The rearrangement uses TRBV11-3 and TRBJ2-5; the D is unclear. Germline CDR1 and CDR2: SGHNT and YENEEA. The CDR3 covers 12 residues. The ends were cut back, 3 bases at V and 4 bases at J, with 6 bases in the middle. CDR3 bases: TGTGCCAGCAGCTTTTCAGGAGAGACCCAGTACTTC. Its translation: CASSFSGETQYF.

V usage is TRBV2 and J usage is TRBJ1-4; D possibly corresponds to TRBD1 (5 bases). Germline V lookup: CDR1 SNHLY, CDR2 FYNNEI. This CDR3 spans 15 amino acids. The V end was cut by 3 bases, the J end by 5 bases, with 13 bases between. CDR3 nucleotide sequence: TGTGCCAGCAGTGATCCTAGGGGCCTGAATGAAAAACTGTTTTTT. Its translation is CASSDPRGLNEKLFF.

The chain has TRBV5-4 and TRBJ1-1; D perhaps matches TRBD1 (5 bases). The CDR3 covers 15 residues. Germline CDR1 and CDR2: SGHNT and YYREEE (reference sequence). V was pared by 0 bases and J by 0 bases, with 9 bases between. The CDR3 loop reads CASSLGQIMNTEAFF. The CDR3 nucleotides read TGTGCCAGCAGCTTGGGACAGATCATGAACACTGAAGCTTTCTTT.

The chain is built from TRBV5-4 and TRBJ1-2; possibly TRBD1 for D (5 bases). The CDR3 contains 14 residues. Germline assignment: CDR1 SGHNT and CDR2 YYREEE (reference sequence). The V and J ends lost 3 bases and 7 bases respectively, with 16 bases between them. The CDR3 DNA sequence: TGTGCCAGCAGCTCGCAGGGCCTTGGTGTTGGCTACACCTTC. Its translation is CASSSQGLGVGYTF.

This clone was seen a few times. V usage is TRBV4-1 and J usage is TRBJ1-1, with D possibly matching TRBD1 (6 bases). The germline CDR1 and CDR2 sequences are MGHRA and YSYEKL. CDR3 length: 14 amino acids. Trimming stripped 2 bases from V and 4 bases from J, with 11 bases between. In DNA form, the CDR3 reads TGCGCCAGCAGCCAACCTCTAGGGGGCACTGAAGCTTTCTTT. This codes for CASSQPLGGTEAFF.